The clone carrying this T cell receptor (beta chain) has only a few counts. Its cognate antigen is unknown. This sample was taken from a study of response to subunit inactivated influenza vaccine. TCRdb re-analysed the RT-PCR reads in MiXCR, keeping a single row per CDR3 protein. The profile covers more than 400,000 distinct CDR3 sequences, with approximately 7.2% appearing a single time and around 13% taken by the ten largest. Study observations and caveats: The authors offered the suggestion that each seasonal influenza vaccination recruits few new T cells.

The ends were cut back, 3 bases at V and 5 bases at J, with 11 bases in the middle. This CDR3 is built from 15 residues. The germline CDR1 and CDR2 sequences are LGHNA and YSLEER. The sample consisted of PBMCs from blood, taken 23 to 25 months after vaccination. The chain links TRBV4-3 to TRBJ1-6, with D perhaps matching TRBD1 (6 bases). The source of this sequence is a man aged 50-75 years who received an inactivated influenza vaccine. The CDR3 bases are TGCGCCAGCAGCCAGAAGGCAGGGGATAATTCACCCCTCCACTTT. It is translated as CASSQKAGDNSPLHF.